One sample yielded the 5 T cell receptor beta chains listed below, sequenced in a study of OX40 agonist ivuxolimab in advanced cancers. Only in-frame clones appear in the TCRdb table, and some are missing; sequencing was by immunoSEQ multiplex PCR. The table shows around 29,000 clones, with 81% occurring only once. Sequenced material: CD4+ or CD8+ T cells sorted from blood, taken in a trial of the OX40 agonist ivuxolimab. The receptors were gathered from an adult with an advanced solid tumor such as melanoma, head and neck, liver or kidney cancer.

This clone was recorded a few times. CDR3 bases: TGTGCCAGCAGTTCCGCGGGCAACAATGAGCAGTTCTTC. Its protein product is CASSSAGNNEQFF. V gene TRBV27 combines with J gene TRBJ2-1, with D maybe TRBD2 (5 bases). The V end lost 4 bases, the J end lost 5 bases, and 9 bases lay between the germline ends. The CDR3 extends over 13 amino acids. Germline V gene lookup returns CDR1 MNHEY and CDR2 SMNVEV (reference sequence).

The CDR3 spells CASSVGGQPYEQYF. The CDR3 DNA sequence: TGTGCCAGCAGCGTAGGCGGACAGCCGTACGAGCAGTACTTC. The V call is TRBV9, the J call TRBJ2-7, with a tentative D call TRBD1 (6 bases). V was clipped by 0 bases and J by 4 bases, with 11 bases between them. The CDR3 is made up of 14 amino acids. Germline loops: CDR1 SGDLS, CDR2 YYNGEE.

The rearrangement uses TRBV6-1 and TRBJ2-7, with 11 nucleotides matching TRBD2. The length of the CDR3 is 15 residues. Germline V CDR1 and CDR2: MNHNS, SASEGT. V shed 7 bases and J 1 base; nucleotides not matched to a gene: 6. CDR3 protein: CASTKGLAGSYEQYF. The DNA of the CDR3 is TGTGCCAGCACCAAAGGACTAGCGGGTTCCTACGAGCAGTACTTC.

This clone was recorded only once. The chain links TRBV7-9 to TRBJ2-1; D not certain. Trimming removed 1 base at V and 5 bases at J, with 9 bases between. The CDR3 consists of 14 residues. Germline V CDR1 and CDR2: SEHNR, FQNEAQ (reference sequence). As DNA, the CDR3 is TGTGCCAGCAGCTTAGTTAAGGGTCACAATGAGCAGTTCTTC. It translates to CASSLVKGHNEQFF.

The chain is built from TRBV9 and TRBJ2-7; TRBD2 matches 7 bases. Trimming removed 3 bases from V and 3 bases from J; junction bases left unmatched: 9. The CDR3 is 15 amino acids. Germline V gives CDR1 SGDLS, CDR2 YYNGEE. This CDR3 reads CASSAGTTAVYEQYF. The CDR3 DNA sequence: TGTGCCAGCAGCGCTGGGACTACCGCCGTCTACGAGCAGTACTTC.